This T cell receptor (beta chain) emerged from a study of early T cells in non-severe SARS-CoV-2 infection. Study-wide results and limits: Reliance on VDJdb matching favored anti-spike CD8 responses; private and CD4 specificities were missed.

Germline V CDR1 and CDR2: SGHTA, FQGNSA. The CDR3 is made up of 15 amino acids. Between the trimmed V and J ends, which lost 6 bases and 4 bases, there was a span of 16 bases. TCRdb re-called the 5' RACE reads through MiXCR, storing one row per CDR3 protein. Altogether 57,000 or so distinct CDR3 sequences are present, 10% to 15% being singletons, with the ten largest covering around 5%. This clonotype was observed many times. Its antigen is unidentified. V and J are TRBV7-2 and TRBJ1-5, with D possibly matching TRBD1 (6 bases). The sequence was collected from an adult who was a healthcare worker with PCR-confirmed SARS-CoV-2 infection or an uninfected control (not recorded which). Sequenced material: whole blood. CDR3 sequence (DNA): TGTGCCAGCAGTTGGAGTCCTGGACAGAATCAGCCCCAGCATTTT. It encodes CASSWSPGQNQPQHF.